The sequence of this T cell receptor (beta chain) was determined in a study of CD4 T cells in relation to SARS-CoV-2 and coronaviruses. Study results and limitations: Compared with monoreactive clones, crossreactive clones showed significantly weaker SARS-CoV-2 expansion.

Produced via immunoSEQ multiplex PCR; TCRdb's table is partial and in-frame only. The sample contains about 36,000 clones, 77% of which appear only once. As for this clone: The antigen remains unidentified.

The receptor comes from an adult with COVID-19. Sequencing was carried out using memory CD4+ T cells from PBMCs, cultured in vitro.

In DNA form, the CDR3 reads TGTGCCAGCTCACCGAAGGACAGGGAGTTCGAAGCTTTCTTT. It translates to CASSPKDREFEAFF. V gene TRBV18 combines with J gene TRBJ1-1, with 8 positions matching TRBD1. Losses at the gene ends were 3 bases for V and 8 bases for J; bases not matched to a gene: 8. The CDR3 consists of 14 residues. CDR1 is KGHSH, CDR2 LQKENI, per germline. The variable domain in full, completed from reference TRBV18 and TRBJ1-1, reads NAGVMQNPRHLVRRRGQEARLRCSPMKGHSHVYWYRQLPEEGLKFMVYLQKENIIDESGMPKERFSAEFPKEGPSILRIQQVVRGDSAAYFCASSPKDREFEAFFGQGTRLTVV.